The 17 T cell receptor beta chains given below trace back to one sample, sequenced in a study of OX40 agonist ivuxolimab in advanced cancers. Libraries were prepared by immunoSEQ multiplex PCR; TCRdb keeps only in-frame clonotypes and omits some of them. The table shows 50,000 or so clones, with around 85% occurring only once. Sequences were derived from CD4+ or CD8+ T cells sorted from blood, sampled in a trial of the OX40 agonist ivuxolimab. The source is an adult with an advanced solid tumor such as melanoma, head and neck, liver or kidney cancer.

The chain combines TRBV15 with TRBJ2-7, with 7 bases lining up with TRBD1. Germline lookup yields CDR1 LNHNV and CDR2 YYDKDF (reference sequence). The trim removed 1 base at V and 13 bases at J, leaving 7 bases unmatched. The CDR3 runs 12 residues. The CDR3 is CATSRGTGKRYF. As DNA, the CDR3 is TGTGCCACCAGCAGAGGGACAGGCAAGAGATACTTC.

The rearrangement uses TRBV27 and TRBJ1-5, with TRBD1 matching over 10 bases. The CDR3 contains 15 residues. The germline V gene encodes CDR1 MNHEY and CDR2 SMNVEV (reference sequence). Trimming at V came to 5 bases and at J to 6 bases, leaving 7 bases not matched to a gene. CDR3 in amino acids: CASSEVTGGSQPQHF. DNA for the CDR3: TGTGCCAGCAGTGAGGTGACAGGGGGCAGTCAGCCCCAGCATTTT.

This clone was counted a single time. The V call is TRBV7-6, the J call TRBJ1-2; D remains unclear. Germline V CDR1 and CDR2: SGHVS, FNYEAQ. V was clipped by 1 base and J by 8 bases, with 20 bases between them. The CDR3 covers 16 residues. CDR3 sequence reads: CASSLGDRAHGFGYTF. The CDR3 DNA reads as TGTGCCAGCAGCTTAGGGGATCGGGCTCATGGGTTCGGCTACACCTTC.

The chain is built from TRBV10-3 and TRBJ1-1; D not resolved. Trimming shortened V by 4 bases and J by 7 bases, and 16 bases separated the two germline ends. The CDR3 extends over 14 amino acids. The germline V gene encodes CDR1 ENHRY and CDR2 SYGVKD. The CDR3 loop is CAISGVGVGDEAFF. The CDR3 DNA follows: TGTGCCATCAGTGGGGTTGGGGTGGGTGATGAAGCTTTCTTT.

V and J are TRBV7-8 and TRBJ2-5; 7 bases map to TRBD2. This CDR3 comprises 15 residues. V trimming: 1 base; J trimming: 5 bases; junction bases outside the gene matches: 7. The germline CDR1 and CDR2 sequences are SGHVS and FQNEAQ. This CDR3 is CASSLGGEGWETQYF. CDR3 nucleotide sequence: TGTGCCAGCAGCTTAGGTGGGGAGGGTTGGGAGACCCAGTACTTC.

The CDR3 nucleotides read TGCGCCAGCAGCCGCCTTCTAGTGGGGTCCTCCTACGAGCAGTACTTC. Protein: CASSRLLVGSSYEQYF. The chain couples TRBV4-1 to TRBJ2-7; D not resolved. The V end was cut by 4 bases, the J end by 0 bases, with 16 bases between. The CDR3 consists of 16 residues. CDR1 and CDR2 from the germline V gene are MGHRA and YSYEKL.

This clone was seen more than once but under ten times. Compared with germline, one end of the junction differs, possibly owing to a read error. The chain joins TRBV19 to TRBJ2-1; D unresolved. The V gene's germline CDR1 is LNHDA and CDR2 SQIVND (reference sequence). The CDR3 spans 13 residues. The CDR3 protein is CASSWVSHNEQFF. The CDR3 DNA reads as TGTGCCAGTAGTTGGGTCTCCCACAATGAGCAGTTCTTC.

The chain is built from TRBV11-2 and TRBJ2-2; perhaps D is TRBD1 or TRBD2 (5 bases each). The germline V gene encodes CDR1 SGHAT and CDR2 FQNNGV. Trimming took 7 bases from V and 0 from J, leaving 15 bases between them. The CDR3 spans 16 residues. CDR3 residues: CASTLLGTTNTGELFF. CDR3 in DNA: TGTGCCAGCACCCTGTTGGGGACGACGAACACCGGGGAGCTGTTTTTT. Looking up the rest from reference TRBV11-2 and TRBJ2-2 gives the full variable domain: EAGVAQSPRYKIIEKRQSVAFWCNPISGHATLYWYQQILGQGPKLLIQFQNNGVVDDSQLPKDRFSAERLKGVDSTLKIQPAKLEDSAVYLCASTLLGTTNTGELFFGEGSRLTVL.

The chain links TRBV27 to TRBJ1-5; D gene unclear. Germline V CDR1 and CDR2: MNHEY, SMNVEV (reference sequence). V was trimmed by 0 bases and J by 0 bases, leaving 9 bases between them. This CDR3 region has 16 residues. The CDR3 nucleotides are TGTGCCAGCAGTTTATCGGTAGAACATAGCAATCAGCCCCAGCATTTT. Protein: CASSLSVEHSNQPQHF.

The chain links TRBV19 to TRBJ2-7; D is uncertain. Germline assignment: CDR1 LNHDA and CDR2 SQIVND (reference sequence). V lost 3 bases, J lost 2 bases, and 14 bases lay in between. CDR3 length equals 15 residues. The CDR3 DNA reads TGTGCCAGTAGTATCGGCACTAAAGATACCTACGAGCAGTACTTC. This translates into CASSIGTKDTYEQYF. The entire variable domain, with the rest obtained from reference TRBV19 and TRBJ2-7, is as follows: DGGITQSPKYLFRKEGQNVTLSCEQNLNHDAMYWYRQDPGQGLRLIYYSQIVNDFQKGDIAEGYSVSREKKESFPLTVTSAQKNPTAFYLCASSIGTKDTYEQYFGPGTRLTVT.

This clone was counted a few times. The chain employs TRBV18 and TRBJ1-6; maybe TRBD1 (5 bases). The germline gives CDR1 KGHSH, CDR2 LQKENI. V lost 4 bases to trimming and J lost 9 bases, with 10 bases between them. The CDR3 has 13 amino acids. CDR3 region: CASSLGTLSPLHF. Here the CDR3 DNA reads TGTGCCAGCTCACTGGGGACGCTTTCACCCCTCCACTTT. The full variable domain, with the rest looked up from reference TRBV18 and TRBJ1-6, is NAGVMQNPRHLVRRRGQEARLRCSPMKGHSHVYWYRQLPEEGLKFMVYLQKENIIDESGMPKERFSAEFPKEGPSILRIQQVVRGDSAAYFCASSLGTLSPLHFGNGTRLTVT.

J is TRBJ1-1 and V is TRBV19; D not resolved. The germline V and J ends were trimmed by 5 bases and 4 bases, with 11 bases remaining between them. CDR1 and CDR2 (germline): LNHDA, SQIVND (reference sequence). This CDR3 has 13 residues. Here the CDR3 DNA reads TGTGCCAGTAGTTCCACGGTGAGCACTGAAGCTTTCTTT. This encodes CASSSTVSTEAFF.

The J gene is TRBJ2-1, the V gene TRBV5-6; unclear D gene. CDR1 is SGHDT, CDR2 YYEEEE, per germline. The CDR3 length is 13 residues. Between the trimmed V and J ends, which lost 4 bases and 8 bases, there was a span of 13 bases. The CDR3 bases are TGTGCCAGCAGCCCAGTTTCGGTCGATGAGCAGTTCTTC. Its translation: CASSPVSVDEQFF.

This chain connects TRBV15 to TRBJ2-5; D is perhaps TRBD2 (6 bases). The V end was cut by 1 base, the J end by 1 base, with 10 bases between. CDR3 length equals 15 residues. Germline loops: CDR1 LNHNV, CDR2 YYDKDF (reference sequence). CDR3 DNA: TGTGCCACCAGCAGAGGGATGGGGGGCCAAGAGACCCAGTACTTC. Translating gives CATSRGMGGQETQYF.

The gene calls are TRBV28 and TRBJ2-1; TRBD2 is a possible D gene (6 bases). The CDR3 extends over 15 amino acids. V was cut by 6 bases and J by 2 bases, with 14 bases left in between. Germline V gives CDR1 MDHEN, CDR2 SYDVKM. CDR3 DNA: TGTGCCAGCAGCATCCGGCGGGGAGCCTACAATGAGCAGTTCTTC. Encoded protein: CASSIRRGAYNEQFF.

This clone showed up just a few times. The chain uses TRBV29-1 and TRBJ1-1; D not resolved. The ends were cut back, 0 bases at V and 10 bases at J, with 9 bases in the middle. Germline-derived CDR1 and CDR2 are SQVTM and ANQGSEA. The CDR3 spans 11 residues. Written as DNA, the CDR3 is TGCAGCGTTGAAGATCGGCGAGGAGCTTTCTTT. Translation: CSVEDRRGAFF.

This rearrangement joins TRBV5-6 to TRBJ1-1; the D gene is possibly TRBD1 (6 bases). This CDR3 is 14 amino acids long. V was trimmed by 4 bases and J by 1 base, leaving 11 bases between them. The germline gives CDR1 SGHDT, CDR2 YYEEEE. CDR3 nucleotide sequence: TGTGCCAGCAGCCCAGTGACAGGGAACACTGAAGCTTTCTTT. Translation: CASSPVTGNTEAFF.